The rows below give T cell receptor beta chains drawn from one sample of a study of T cells in Graves' hyperthyroidism and ophthalmopathy. TCRdb re-analysed the multiplex PCR reads in MiXCR, keeping a single row per CDR3 protein. The sample contains about 640,000 distinct CDR3 sequences, less than 25% of which appear only once. Sequencing was performed on blood. Receptors originate from a man aged 25 to 40 with Graves' ophthalmopathy. CDR3s include the opening cysteine and the closing phenylalanine or tryptophan. D genes are given only for firm matches. Clone size is not always given. Where it is, it says once, few, many or a class for expanded clones.

.	TRBJ2-7	TRBV30	.	TGTGCCTGGAGTGCCCTACTAGCACACGAGCAGTACTTC	CAWSALLAHEQYF
TRBD1	TRBJ2-3	TRBV29-1	.	TGCAGCGTACCTACCGGGACAGGGCACACAGATACGCAGTATTTT	CSVPTGTGHTDTQYF
TRBD1	TRBJ2-7	TRBV18	many	TGTGCCAGCTCACCCGGACAGGGGGCGCCTTACGAGCAGTACTTC	CASSPGQGAPYEQYF
.	TRBJ1-5	TRBV28	.	TGTGCCAGCAGTTCGATACCGGGACAAACGATAAATCAGCCCCAGCATTTT	CASSSIPGQTINQPQHF
TRBD1	TRBJ1-1	TRBV27	.	TGTGCCAGCAGCCCGAGGACAGGGTATAACACTGAAGCTTTCTTT	CASSPRTGYNTEAFF
TRBD2	TRBJ2-1	TRBV6-1	.	TGTGCCAGCGGGAGCGGGAGTGGCAATGAGCAGTTCTTC	CASGSGSGNEQFF
TRBD2	TRBJ2-3	TRBV28	few	TGTGCCAGCAGTCCCGGGAGGGTAGATACGCAGTATTTT	CASSPGRVDTQYF
.	TRBJ1-5	TRBV2	many	TGTGCCAGCAGTCAACATGTCACAGCCAACTTAAATCAGCCCCAGCATTTT	CASSQHVTANLNQPQHF
.	TRBJ2-2	TRBV24-1	.	TGTGCCACCAGTGATTACAGGGAAGCTAACACCGGGGAGCTGTTTTTT	CATSDYREANTGELFF
.	TRBJ2-3	TRBV7-9	.	TGTGCCAGCAGCTCGAGCGGCCTATTCACAGATACGCAGTATTTT	CASSSSGLFTDTQYF
TRBD2	TRBJ2-1	TRBV7-2	many	TGTGCCAGCAGCCCCTGGCGGACTAGCGGCCTGTACAATGAGCAGTTCTTC	CASSPWRTSGLYNEQFF
.	TRBJ2-6	TRBV6-1	.	TGTGCCAGCAGTGACAGGGGGGCTGGGGCCAACGTCCTGACTTTC	CASSDRGAGANVLTF
.	TRBJ1-5	TRBV20-1	few	TGCAGTGTGACAGAAGTACCACATAGCAATCAGCCCCAGCATTTT	CSVTEVPHSNQPQHF
TRBD1	TRBJ2-7	TRBV7-9	few	TGTGCCAGCAGCTTAGACCGACAGGGGCCCCACGAGCAGTACTTC	CASSLDRQGPHEQYF
.	TRBJ2-2	TRBV3-1	.	TGTGCCAGCAGCCAAGTTATACTCGGGGAACTGTTTTTT	CASSQVILGELFF
TRBD2	TRBJ2-1	TRBV2	.	TGTGCCAGCAGTTGGGAGGGCAGGGTCTACAATGAGCAGTTCTTC	CASSWEGRVYNEQFF
TRBD2	TRBJ2-3	TRBV24-1	few	TGTGCCACCAGCTTCCCGGGACTAGCGGGAGTGGAAGATACGCAGTATTTT	CATSFPGLAGVEDTQYF
.	TRBJ2-2	TRBV7-6	few	TGTGCCAGCAGCGCGTTGTGGTCGAACACCGGGGAGCTGTTTTTT	CASSALWSNTGELFF
.	TRBJ1-1	TRBV28	few	TGTGCCACAAGAGGGGCTAGGGAAGCTTTCTTT	CATRGAREAFF
TRBD2	TRBJ2-3	TRBV20-1	few	TGCAGTGCTATACGGACTAGCGGGAATAAAGATACGCAGTATTTT	CSAIRTSGNKDTQYF
.	TRBJ2-7	TRBV20-1	.	TGCAGTGCTTTCATCACGAGCTCCTACGAGCAGTACTTC	CSAFITSSYEQYF
.	TRBJ2-1	TRBV10-3	.	TGTGCCATCAGTGTGGGCAGATCGAAGTTGGACGAGCAGTTCTTC	CAISVGRSKLDEQFF
.	TRBJ2-5	TRBV18	many	TGTGCCAGCTCACCACCGAGCTTCAGGGAGACCCAGTACTTC	CASSPPSFRETQYF
.	TRBJ2-1	TRBV5-1	few	TGCGCCAGCAGCTTGTCACTAGTTAACAATGAGCAGTTCTTC	CASSLSLVNNEQFF
.	TRBJ2-3	TRBV6-1	few	TGTGCCAGCAGTGAAGCTGGAGGGGGCCGAGATACGCAGTATTTT	CASSEAGGGRDTQYF
.	TRBJ2-2	TRBV6-2/TRBV6-3	.	TGTGCCAGCACCGAACGAGGGAATGACGGGGAGCTGTTTTTT	CASTERGNDGELFF
TRBD2	TRBJ2-2	TRBV6-5	.	TGTGCCAGCAGTTACACTAGCGGGAACACCGGGGAGCTGTTTTTT	CASSYTSGNTGELFF
.	TRBJ1-1	TRBV5-1	few	TGCGCCAGCAGCTACTACAGGGTTGGAGACACTGAAGCTTTCTTT	CASSYYRVGDTEAFF
.	TRBJ1-1	TRBV11-2	many	TGTGCCAGCAGCTTAGGTTTTGGAAAAAACACTGAAGCTTTCTTT	CASSLGFGKNTEAFF
TRBD1	TRBJ1-2	TRBV29-1	.	TGCAGCGTTGGTGGACAGGCTTTCTATGGCTACACCTTC	CSVGGQAFYGYTF
TRBD1	TRBJ2-7	TRBV29-1	.	TGCAGCGTTAAGAGACAGGGGTCCTACGAGCAGTACTTC	CSVKRQGSYEQYF
.	TRBJ2-1	TRBV2	many	TGTGCCAGCAGTGAATTAATACGGGATGAGCAGTTCTTC	CASSELIRDEQFF
TRBD2	TRBJ2-7	TRBV18	few	TGTGCCAGCTCACCTCCTAGCGGGAGTATTATGCAGTACTTC	CASSPPSGSIMQYF
.	TRBJ2-7	TRBV19	.	TGTGCCAGTAGTATATCGGGGGCCGATTTCCAGACCTACGAGCAGTACTTC	CASSISGADFQTYEQYF
.	TRBJ2-7	TRBV28	few	TGTGCCAGCAGAGACACCAGCGGATCCTACGAGCAGTACTTC	CASRDTSGSYEQYF
TRBD1	TRBJ2-7	TRBV30	few	TGTGCCTGGAGAAAGACAGGGATCTACGAGCAGTACTTC	CAWRKTGIYEQYF
TRBD1	TRBJ2-7	TRBV7-9	.	TGTGCCAGCAGCCCTGCCACAGGGGGCTTCTACGAGCAGTACTTC	CASSPATGGFYEQYF
.	TRBJ2-7	TRBV25-1	.	TGTGCCAGCAGCCCGAGTGGGATGGGGGCCTACGAGCAGTACTTC	CASSPSGMGAYEQYF
.	TRBJ1-5	TRBV19	many	TGTGCCAGCTGCAAAGGGTTCAATCAGCCCCAGCATTTT	CASCKGFNQPQHF
.	TRBJ2-2	TRBV7-9	few	TGTGCCAGCAGCCATTACAGGGACCCGAACACCGGGGAGCTGTTTTTT	CASSHYRDPNTGELFF
.	TRBJ2-3	TRBV18	.	TGTGCCAGCTCACCCTCAACACGGCCGGGGGCACATTGGCAGTATTTT	CASSPSTRPGAHWQYF